Following are 10 T cell receptor beta chains from one sample sequenced in a study of OX40 agonist ivuxolimab in advanced cancers. Assay used: immunoSEQ multiplex PCR; TCRdb lists only in-frame clones, some missing. Here the sample spans approximately 30,000 clones, about nine tenths being singletons. The sequences come from CD4+ or CD8+ T cells sorted from blood, collected in a trial of the OX40 agonist ivuxolimab. The receptors derive from an adult with an advanced solid tumor such as melanoma, head and neck, liver or kidney cancer.

J is TRBJ1-3 and V is TRBV10-2; D gene uncertain. Trimming pared 7 bases from V and 3 bases from J, leaving 7 bases between. CDR1 is WSHSY, CDR2 SAAADI, per germline. This CDR3 has 12 amino acids. CDR3 residues: CASTPVGNTIYF. The CDR3 nucleotides are TGCGCCAGCACTCCCGTTGGAAACACCATATATTTT.

The chain links TRBV28 to TRBJ2-2; a weak D match, TRBD2 (5 bases). Germline values: CDR1 MDHEN, CDR2 SYDVKM. The CDR3 sequence is 16 residues long. Trimming cost V 3 bases and J 1 base, with 12 bases left between them. Written as DNA, the CDR3 is TGTGCCAGCAGTTTTTGGACGGGGAGGAACACCGGGGAGCTGTTTTTT. Its translation is CASSFWTGRNTGELFF.

In its sample, this clone was seen once. CDR3 loop: CASNRGYNEQFF. CDR3 in DNA: TGTGCCAGCAATCGTGGCTACAATGAGCAGTTCTTC. The gene calls are TRBV28 and TRBJ2-1; D unclear. Trimming shortened V by 7 bases and J by 3 bases, and 7 bases separated the two germline ends. CDR3 length: 12 amino acids. Germline V CDR1 and CDR2: MDHEN, SYDVKM.

J is TRBJ1-1 and V is TRBV18; no reliable D call. CDR3 length equals 14 residues. Trimming left V 2 bases short and J 1 base short, with 8 bases between. CDR1 is KGHSH, CDR2 LQKENI, per germline. The DNA of the CDR3 is TGTGCCAGCTCACCATCACCGGGGAACACTGAAGCTTTCTTT. The encoded protein is CASSPSPGNTEAFF.

The CDR3 protein is CASSGVLGSNQPQHF. The DNA for the CDR3 is TGTGCCAGCAGTGGGGTATTGGGGAGCAATCAGCCCCAGCATTTT. This chain uses TRBV6-5 with TRBJ1-5; D remains ambiguous. The CDR3 contains 15 residues. V lost 5 bases and J lost 1, with 12 bases in between. Looked up from germline, CDR1 is MNHEY and CDR2 is SVGAGI.

This chain joins TRBV4-2 and TRBJ2-3; 8 nucleotides align to TRBD2. The CDR3 contains 16 residues. V lost 1 base, J lost 5 bases, and 8 bases stayed unmatched. Germline-derived CDR1 and CDR2 are LGHNA and YNFKEQ. This chain's CDR3 is CASSQVTGGRVDTQYF. The CDR3 DNA is TGTGCCAGCAGCCAAGTAACGGGGGGGCGAGTAGATACGCAGTATTTT.

The rearrangement joins TRBV7-2 to TRBJ2-7; no reliable D call. V was trimmed by 3 bases and J by 2 bases, leaving 8 bases between them. CDR3 length: 13 residues. Germline lookup yields CDR1 SGHTA and CDR2 FQGNSA. The DNA for the CDR3 is TGTGCCAGCAGCTTTTCCAGGCCCTACGAGCAGTACTTC. It yields the protein CASSFSRPYEQYF.

The chain links TRBV15 to TRBJ2-1, with 9 bases identical to TRBD2. V gave up 2 bases and J gave up 6 bases; unmatched junction bases: 5. CDR3 length: 15 amino acids. The V gene's germline CDR1 is LNHNV and CDR2 YYDKDF (reference sequence). CDR3 DNA: TGTGCCACCAGCAGACAAGTAGCGGGAGTCAATGAGCAGTTCTTC. Its protein is CATSRQVAGVNEQFF.

CDR3 sequence: CASSSGHLLAKNIQYF. The CDR3 DNA is TGCGCCAGCAGCAGTGGACACCTTCTAGCCAAAAACATTCAGTACTTC. V usage is TRBV5-1 and J usage is TRBJ2-4, with D perhaps TRBD1 (5 bases). The CDR3 extends over 16 amino acids. V dropped 4 bases and J dropped 0 bases, with 14 bases sitting between them. Looked up from germline, CDR1 is SGHRS and CDR2 is YFSETQ.

V is TRBV18 and J is TRBJ1-4; D is perhaps TRBD1 (6 bases). The CDR3 runs to 15 residues. V was cut by 4 bases and J by 4 bases, with 13 bases left in between. Germline V gene data show CDR1 as KGHSH and CDR2 as LQKENI. CDR3 nucleotides: TGTGCCAGCTCACTCTCGGACAGTAATAATGAAAAACTGTTTTTT. Its translation: CASSLSDSNNEKLFF.